This TCR beta chain was identified during a study of vaccination and CD4 T cells after COVID-19. The overall study: Median draw time for post-COVID samples was 85 to 110 days post-diagnosis (range 35 to 161).

This clonotype was counted only a few times. Its antigen is not identified. The treatment denotes: roughly 10-day PBMC culture with coronavirus spike peptide pools or control peptides (ViraFEST assay). The Oncomine TCR Beta short-read assay sequenced DNA from cultured CD4+ T cells. CD4+ T cells were cultured, and genomic DNA was extracted from them. TCRdb itself ran the PCR reads through MiXCR, one entry per CDR3 protein. The table shows almost 15,000 distinct CDR3 sequences, with 50% to 60% occurring only once. The sequence was obtained from a human donor who had recovered from COVID-19. Here the sequenced sample was CD4+ T cells from blood, cultured in vitro, taken before SARS-CoV-2 vaccination.

The CDR3 protein is CSASAPGQPYGYTF. For the CDR3, the DNA is TGCAGTGCCTCAGCGCCGGGACAGCCGTATGGCTACACCTTC. V and J are TRBV20-1 and TRBJ1-2; 7 nucleotides match TRBD1. The CDR3 is 14 residues long. CDR1 and CDR2 (germline): DFQATT, SNEGSKA (reference sequence). V lost 6 bases and J lost 5; bases outside the gene matches: 12.